A single T cell receptor (beta chain) is shown here with its context. Antigen: not known. This record belongs to a study of cytomegalovirus exposure and HLA in healthy donors. Findings and limits, study-wide: Previously analyzed data showed that most TCR beta V segments were productive at a frequency of about 90% or about 30%.

The V end was cut by 0 bases, the J end by 12 bases, with 15 bases between. The germline V gene has CDR1 MNHEY and CDR2 SMNVEV (reference sequence). This CDR3 region has 13 residues. The donors gave bone marrow, and they were healthy. This donor had no CMV serostatus on record. 13 Jbeta primers and 60 Vbeta primers were used for the PCR. The protocol was immunoSEQ multiplex PCR, while the TCRdb copy is restricted to in-frame clones and leaves out a portion. The profile shows over 90,000 clones, about 62% of them singletons. This receptor was identified in a human donor in good health. The material sequenced was PBMCs. V usage is TRBV27 and J usage is TRBJ2-7; TRBD1 is a possible D gene (5 bases). The CDR3 DNA reads as TGTGCCAGCAGTTTATCCCCTAAGACAGTCGCGTACTTC. Protein: CASSLSPKTVAYF.